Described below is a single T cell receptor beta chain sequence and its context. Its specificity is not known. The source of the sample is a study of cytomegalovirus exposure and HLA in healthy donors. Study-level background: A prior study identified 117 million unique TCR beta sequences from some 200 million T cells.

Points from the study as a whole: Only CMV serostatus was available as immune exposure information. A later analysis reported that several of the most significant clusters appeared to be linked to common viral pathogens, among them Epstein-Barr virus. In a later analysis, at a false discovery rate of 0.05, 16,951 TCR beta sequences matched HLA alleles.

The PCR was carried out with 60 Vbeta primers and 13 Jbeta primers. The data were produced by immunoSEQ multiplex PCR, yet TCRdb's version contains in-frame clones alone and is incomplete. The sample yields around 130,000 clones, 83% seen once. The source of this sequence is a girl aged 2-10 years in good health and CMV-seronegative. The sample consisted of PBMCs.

CDR3 amino acids: CASSSGTSGRRADTQYF. CDR3 DNA: TGTGCCAGTAGTTCCGGGACTAGCGGGAGACGTGCAGATACGCAGTATTTT. The chain joins TRBV19 to TRBJ2-3; 14 bases are a match to TRBD2. Germline CDR1 and CDR2: LNHDA and SQIVND (reference sequence). V lost 5 bases to trimming and J lost 4 bases; unmatched junction nucleotides: 8. This CDR3 is 17 amino acids long.